This T cell receptor (beta chain) was sequenced during a study of cytomegalovirus exposure and HLA in healthy donors. Study outcomes and limitations: Rarity characterized most TCR sequences, yet some public TCRs appeared in many donors. Among the CMV-associated chains, a few were confirmed in vitro as specific for CMV antigens. In a later analysis, about 17,000 TCR beta sequences were associated with HLA alleles at 0.05 false discovery rate.

The J segment lost 0 bases and the V segment lost 6 bases, leaving 4 bases of the junction unmatched. CDR3 length: 15 residues. Germline assignment: CDR1 LNHDA and CDR2 SQIVND (reference sequence). A multiplex PCR was run with 60 Vbeta primers and 13 Jbeta primers. TCRdb's table, derived via immunoSEQ multiplex PCR, lists solely in-frame clones and lacks some. The data contain about 200,000 clones, roughly 80% of them singletons. This clone was seen a few times. Antigen specificity is unknown. The clonotype comes from a man aged 25 to 40 in good health and CMV-seronegative. Sequenced material: PBMCs. The rearrangement uses TRBV19 and TRBJ2-1; TRBD2 matches 8 bases. For the CDR3, the DNA is TGTGCCAGTAGGGTGAGCGGGAGCTCCTACAATGAGCAGTTCTTC. Translation: CASRVSGSSYNEQFF.